This passage covers 14 T cell receptor beta chains from one sample sequenced in a study of shared clonotypes between healthy human individuals. Generated by immunoSEQ multiplex PCR, the TCRdb table keeps only in-frame clones and is missing some. The table records some 2.1 million clones, roughly 94% of them present only once. The sample was naive CD4+ T cells sorted from blood. The subset: CD45RA+ positively selected. The receptors shown here come from a man younger than 35 in good health.

The V and J genes are TRBV28 and TRBJ2-7, with D unresolved. The CDR3 loop spans 15 amino acids. The V gene's germline CDR1 is MDHEN and CDR2 SYDVKM. The V gene lost 5 bases and the J gene lost 3 bases, with 17 bases spanning the gap. DNA for the CDR3: TGTGCCAGCAGTCCCCCTGACACGGTCGTCTACGAGCAGTACTTC. This gives the protein CASSPPDTVVYEQYF.

The V call is TRBV28, the J call TRBJ2-1; 9 nucleotides line up with TRBD1. The germline gives CDR1 MDHEN, CDR2 SYDVKM. After removal of 3 bases from V and 7 bases from J, the junction contained 7 bases not matched to a gene. The CDR3 totals 15 residues. CDR3 residues: CASSLGQGRLNEQFF. The CDR3 DNA reads TGTGCCAGCAGTTTGGGACAGGGTCGCTTGAATGAGCAGTTCTTC.

Regarding this clone: A single base separates this from a much larger clone, so it may be a read error. Within the sample, other DNA sequences also encode this same CDR3. The V and J genes are TRBV18 and TRBJ1-4; no firm D call. V was cut by 6 bases and J by 5 bases, with 10 bases left in between. This CDR3 is 13 amino acids long. Germline V gene lookup returns CDR1 KGHSH and CDR2 LQKENI. Here the CDR3 DNA reads TGTGCCAGCTCGACTGGGCTCAATGAAAAACTGTTTTTT. Its translation is CASSTGLNEKLFF.

The chain recombines TRBV7-2 with TRBJ2-1; D remains ambiguous. The germline V and J ends were trimmed by 8 bases and 0 bases, with 11 bases remaining between them. Germline CDR1 is SGHTA and CDR2 is FQGNSA. CDR3 length equals 14 residues. This CDR3 reads CASASFGSYNEQFF. The CDR3 DNA reads TGTGCCAGCGCCAGTTTCGGCTCCTACAATGAGCAGTTCTTC.

The gene calls are TRBV28 and TRBJ2-5; 8 nucleotides align to TRBD1. Trimming cost V 6 bases and J 9 bases; bases outside gene matches: 9. The CDR3 loop spans 13 amino acids. Germline CDR1 MDHEN, CDR2 SYDVKM. This chain's CDR3 is CASRSGQGDPQYF. Written as DNA, the CDR3 is TGTGCCAGCAGATCCGGACAGGGTGATCCCCAGTACTTC.

The rearrangement uses TRBV5-1 and TRBJ2-1; D call uncertain. V was shortened by 7 bases and J by 0 bases, with 14 bases between the two germline ends. CDR3 size: 15 residues. The germline gives CDR1 SGHRS, CDR2 YFSETQ. Here the CDR3 reads CASAVSGNSYNEQFF. CDR3 nucleotide sequence: TGCGCCAGCGCCGTAAGTGGGAACTCCTACAATGAGCAGTTCTTC.

This rearrangement joins TRBV6-5 to TRBJ2-2; D not resolved. This CDR3 has 15 residues. Trimming pared 0 bases from V and 7 bases from J, leaving 12 bases between. Germline CDR1 is MNHEY and CDR2 is SVGAGI. The CDR3 protein is CASSYSSWSGGELFF. CDR3 sequence (DNA): TGTGCCAGCAGTTACTCGAGCTGGTCGGGCGGGGAGCTGTTTTTT.

The chain couples TRBV6-1 to TRBJ1-3; D remains unclear. V lost 2 bases and J 9 bases, leaving 8 bases between the germline ends. The CDR3 contains 12 residues. Germline assignment: CDR1 MNHNS and CDR2 SASEGT. The CDR3 protein is CASSEKEVTIYF. The CDR3 region has the DNA TGTGCCAGCAGTGAAAAGGAGGTCACCATATATTTT.

The chain carries TRBV6-5 and TRBJ1-5; possible D gene TRBD1, 6 bases. Germline V gene data show CDR1 as MNHEY and CDR2 as SVGAGI. This CDR3 is 15 amino acids long. The V end lost 6 bases, the J end lost 1 base, and 13 bases lay between the germline ends. CDR3 in DNA: TGTGCCAGCAGACCAGACCAGGGGAGCAATCAGCCCCAGCATTTT. This translates into CASRPDQGSNQPQHF.

This clone was recorded only once. The chain combines TRBV4-1 with TRBJ1-2; D uncertain. CDR1 and CDR2 from the germline V gene are MGHRA and YSYEKL. The V end lost 2 bases, the J end lost 6 bases, and 7 bases lay between the germline ends. This CDR3 spans 12 amino acids. The CDR3 reads CASSQNLDGYTF. Here the CDR3 DNA reads TGCGCCAGCAGCCAAAACTTAGATGGCTACACCTTC.

A remark on this clone: The sample contains more than one DNA sequence encoding this CDR3. This chain uses TRBV18 with TRBJ2-3; D ambiguous. Germline loops: CDR1 KGHSH, CDR2 LQKENI. V lost 3 bases and J lost 4, with 11 bases in between. The CDR3 spans 14 residues. This chain's CDR3 is CASSPPGLPDTQYF. In nucleotides, the CDR3 is TGTGCCAGCTCACCGCCCGGGCTCCCAGATACGCAGTATTTT.

This chain joins TRBV5-1 and TRBJ2-2, with D hard to call. Germline-derived CDR1 and CDR2 are SGHRS and YFSETQ. V lost 3 bases, J lost 6 bases, and 6 bases lay in between. The CDR3 has 12 amino acids. CDR3 DNA: TGCGCCAGCAGCTCAGACCCCGGGGAGCTGTTTTTT. This sequence encodes CASSSDPGELFF.

The chain joins TRBV6-1 to TRBJ1-1; TRBD1 agrees at 8 bases. Unmatched junction bases numbered 18, after V lost 7 bases and J lost 11 bases. This CDR3 is built from 15 residues. The germline CDR1 and CDR2 sequences are MNHNS and SASEGT. The CDR3 loop reads CASKAAGTGGEVAFF. In nucleotides, the CDR3 is TGTGCCAGCAAGGCCGCCGGGACAGGAGGAGAGGTGGCTTTCTTT.

The chain carries TRBV5-1 and TRBJ2-2; D remains unclear. With 0 bases removed from V and 4 bases from J, the gap between germline ends came to 7 bases. The CDR3 is made up of 14 amino acids. The germline CDR1 and CDR2 sequences are SGHRS and YFSETQ. CDR3 DNA sequence: TGCGCCAGCAGCTTGGGGTACATCACCGGGGAGCTGTTTTTT. It is translated as CASSLGYITGELFF.